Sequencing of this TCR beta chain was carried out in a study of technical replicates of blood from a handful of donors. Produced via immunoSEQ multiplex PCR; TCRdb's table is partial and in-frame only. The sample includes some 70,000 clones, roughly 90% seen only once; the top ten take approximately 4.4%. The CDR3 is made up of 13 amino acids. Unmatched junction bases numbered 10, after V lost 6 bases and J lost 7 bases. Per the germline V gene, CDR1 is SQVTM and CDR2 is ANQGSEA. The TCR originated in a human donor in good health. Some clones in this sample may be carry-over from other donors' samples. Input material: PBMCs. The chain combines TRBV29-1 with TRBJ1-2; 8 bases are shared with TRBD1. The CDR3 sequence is CSVVRDRGSGYTF. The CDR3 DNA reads TGCAGCGTAGTACGCGACAGGGGAAGTGGCTACACCTTC.